This T cell receptor beta chain was identified during a study of T cells after yellow fever vaccination. The study's findings and limits: Clonotypes appearing in both CD4 and CD8 compartments existed, and their share was small.

A word on this clonotype: Its matching antigen is unknown.

TCRdb re-called the 5' RACE reads through MiXCR, storing one row per CDR3 protein. Of approximately 550,000 distinct CDR3 sequences in the sample, under 25% were seen once. The clonotype originates from a man aged 25 to 45 who received the YFV17D yellow fever vaccine. Sample: PBMCs, taken 15 days after the yellow fever booster vaccination.

The CDR3 nucleotides read TGTGCCAGCAGCCTAAGTTCCTCCGGGGAGCTGTTTTTT. Translated: CASSLSSSGELFF. The chain recombines TRBV5-6 with TRBJ2-2; no reliable D call. The CDR3 has 13 residues. The germline V and J ends were trimmed by 4 bases and 6 bases, with 10 bases remaining between them. The V gene's germline CDR1 is SGHDT and CDR2 YYEEEE. Variable domain in full (rest from reference TRBV5-6 and TRBJ2-2): DAGVTQSPTHLIKTRGQQVTLRCSPKSGHDTVSWYQQALGQGPQFIFQYYEEEERQRGNFPDRFSGHQFPNYSSELNVNALLLGDSALYLCASSLSSSGELFFGEGSRLTVL.